Listed here are 21 T cell receptor beta chains from one sample, sequenced in a study of tissue T cells after allogeneic stem cell transplantation. The repertoire was sequenced with immunoSEQ multiplex PCR; TCRdb's copy has only in-frame clones and lacks some. Found here are fewer than 2,000 clones, 35% to 50% of them singletons; the top ten hold 18%. This sample's time point: mouse harvest day 14 after allogeneic transplant. The graft held 10^6 splenic CD5+ T cells and 10^7 T-cell-depleted bone marrow cells. The sequencing input was gut tissue. Source of these receptors: a female BALB/c mouse given C57BL/6 T cells with graft-versus-host disease after an allogeneic hematopoietic cell transplant.

This clone was observed a handful of times. Gene names follow the mouse nomenclature. The observed sequence ends 1 residue before the CDR3 terminus, with the missing tail filled in from the germline J gene. This rearrangement joins TRBV3 to TRBJ2-7; 9 bases fit TRBD2. V was pared by 0 bases and J by 4 bases, with 1 base of the junction left unmatched. The CDR3 totals 14 residues. The V gene's germline CDR1 is SNHLY and CDR2 FYNGKV (reference sequence). CDR3 region: CASSLAGGAYEQYF. Partial CDR3 DNA: TGTGCCAGCAGCTTAGCTGGGGGGGCATATGAACAGTAC.

This clone turned up a few times. The gene symbols are mouse symbols. Read data end 1 residue before the CDR3 end; the end is taken from the germline J gene. The chain combines TRBV19 with TRBJ2-7; unclear D gene. The CDR3 totals 13 residues. The germline V and J ends were trimmed by 1 base and 0 bases, with 5 bases remaining between them. From germline, CDR1 is FNHDT and CDR2 SITEND (reference sequence). CDR3 DNA, as far as it was read: TGTGCCAGCAGTATACGGGTCTCCTATGAACAGTAC. Protein product: CASSIRVSYEQY. The CDR3 reads in full as CASSIRVSYEQYF. The full variable domain, completed using reference TRBV19 and TRBJ2-7, is GGIITQTPKFLIGQEGQKLTLKCQQNFNHDTMYWYRQDSGKGLRLIYYSITENDLQKGDLSEGYDASREKKSSFSLTVTSAQKNEMAVFLCASSIRVSYEQYFGPGTRLTVL.

This clone was picked up a small number of times. Mouse names are used for the genes. The read is 1 residue too short to cover the CDR3 end, so that end is filled in from the germline J gene. The rearrangement uses TRBV12-1 and TRBJ1-3; 10 positions agree with TRBD1. This CDR3 contains 15 residues. V lost 1 base and J lost 5; bases outside the gene matches: 4. Germline values: CDR1 SGHSN, CDR2 HYEKVE. Partial CDR3 DNA: TGTGCCAGCTCTCTTTTGACAGGGGGCCGAAATACGCTCTAT. It codes for CASSLLTGGRNTLY. The CDR3 as a whole reads CASSLLTGGRNTLYF.

Comments on this clone: Gene and germline names: mouse. The read ends 1 residue before the CDR3 terminus; that terminus is restored from the germline J gene. The chain links TRBV13-1 to TRBJ2-7, with 8 bases fitting TRBD2. J was trimmed by 6 bases and V by 4 bases; bases with no gene match: 9. Germline loops: CDR1 NSHNY, CDR2 SYGAGN. The CDR3 is 14 residues long. Partial CDR3 DNA: TGTGCCAGCAGTTTAGTGGGGGGGGCGCGTGAACAGTAC. This gives the protein CASSLVGGAREQY. The entire CDR3 sequence reads CASSLVGGAREQYF.

Concerning this clone: The gene names here belong to mouse. The CDR3 is cut off 1 residue early in the read; its end comes from the germline J gene. Other DNA sequences in the same sample also yield this CDR3. The chain has TRBV26 and TRBJ2-3; no clear D. V shed 2 bases and J shed 0 bases, with 6 bases lying between them. In germline, CDR1 is KGHPV, CDR2 FQNQEV (reference sequence). The CDR3 sequence is 14 residues long. The sequenced CDR3 bases are TGTGCCAGCAGTCTGACAGATAGTGCAGAAACGCTGTAT. Protein: CASSLTDSAETLY. The whole CDR3 reads CASSLTDSAETLYF.

With regard to this clone: Gene names are mouse gene names. With the read ending 1 residue before the CDR3 end, the germline J gene is used to fill in that end. The rearrangement links TRBV26 to TRBJ2-5; 13 nucleotides agree with TRBD2. Germline lookup yields CDR1 KGHPV and CDR2 FQNQEV (reference sequence). The CDR3 contains 15 residues. The V gene end was trimmed by 4 bases and the J gene end by 4 bases; junction bases not matched to a gene: 2. This CDR3 is CASSRGLGGKDTQYF. CDR3 DNA (partial): TGTGCCAGCAGTCGGGGACTGGGGGGGAAAGACACCCAGTAC.

On this clone: Each gene name is a mouse one. The read ends 1 residue early relative to the CDR3; the germline J gene fills the gap. The gene calls are TRBV16 and TRBJ2-1, with TRBD2 identical over 10 bases. Germline-derived CDR1 and CDR2 are SGHSA and FRNQAP. V lost 1 base, J lost 3 bases, and 0 bases stayed unmatched. The CDR3 is made up of 15 amino acids. CDR3 region: CASSLAGGAYAEQFF. CDR3 DNA (partial): TGTGCAAGCAGCTTAGCTGGGGGGGCCTATGCTGAGCAGTTC.

This clone was counted a few times. Gene names denote mouse genes. Read sequence stops 1 residue before the CDR3 end, and the germline J gene provides the missing end. This rearrangement joins TRBV1 to TRBJ1-6; the D gene is possibly TRBD1 (5 bases). TRBJ1-6 is assigned to the ORF class and has an uncertain function. CDR1 is NSQYPW, CDR2 LRSPGD, per germline (reference sequence). The V end lost 5 bases, the J end lost 0 bases, and 8 bases lay between the germline ends. This CDR3 region has 15 residues. The CDR3 loop is CTCSNRNSYNSPLYF. The part of the CDR3 DNA that was read is TGCACCTGCAGTAACAGGAATTCCTATAATTCGCCCCTCTAC.

This clone appeared a few times. Mouse gene names and germline throughout. With the read ending 1 residue before the CDR3 end, the germline J gene is used to fill in that end. This chain links TRBV13-2 with TRBJ2-2; TRBD2 aligns across 9 bases. Trimming took 6 bases from V and 2 from J; bases not matched to a gene: 2. Germline CDR1 and CDR2: NNHNN and SYGAGS (reference sequence). This CDR3 is 14 amino acids long. The CDR3 bases that were read are TGTGCCAGCGCCGACTGGGGGAACACCGGGCAGCTCTAC. This sequence encodes CASADWGNTGQLY. The entire CDR3 is CASADWGNTGQLYF.

This clone was observed a handful of times. Gene labels here are mouse ones. The DNA ends 1 residue before the CDR3 does, and the rest of the CDR3 is filled in from the germline J gene. The V and J genes are TRBV13-2 and TRBJ1-4, with 8 bases identical to TRBD1. The germline V gene has CDR1 NNHNN and CDR2 SYGAGS (reference sequence). With 5 bases clipped from V and 3 bases from J, the junction kept 3 bases outside the gene matches. This CDR3 region has 14 residues. CDR3 sequence reads: CASGATGANERLFF. CDR3 DNA (partial): TGTGCCAGCGGGGCGACAGGGGCCAACGAAAGATTATTT.

Concerning this clone itself: The gene symbols are mouse symbols. The CDR3 sequence: CASSLGQGHTLYF. The part of the CDR3 DNA that was read is TGTGCCAGCAGTCTCGGACAGGGACATACGCTCTAT. This chain connects TRBV26 to TRBJ1-3, with 8 bases matching TRBD1. The read gets to within 1 residue of the CDR3 end, and the germline J gene fills in the rest. This CDR3 comprises 13 residues. V was pared by 3 bases and J by 8 bases, with 3 bases of the junction left unmatched. CDR1 and CDR2 from the germline V gene are KGHPV and FQNQEV (reference sequence). The full variable domain, in which reference TRBV26 and TRBJ1-3 provide the parts outside the CDR3, is NSKVIQTPRYLVKGQGQKAKMRCIPEKGHPVVFWYQQNKNNEFKFLINFQNQEVLQQIDMTEKRFSAECPSNSPCSLEIQSSEAGDSALYLCASSLGQGHTLYFGEGSRLIVV.

Turning to this clone: Compared with germline, one end of the junction differs, possibly owing to a read error. Any gene name here is a mouse gene name. The CDR3 end falls 1 residue outside the read, so it is completed with the germline J gene. V and J are TRBV13-1 and TRBJ2-1; 10 bases map to TRBD2. The CDR3 runs to 14 residues. CDR1 and CDR2 (germline): NSHNY, SYGAGN. The sequenced part of the CDR3 DNA is TGTGCCAGCAAGGGACTGGGGAGCTATGGTGAGCAGTTC. Translation gives CASKGLGSYGEQF. In full, the CDR3 reads CASKGLGSYGEQFF.

In regard to this clone: Gene names follow the mouse nomenclature. The missing CDR3 end, 1 residue past where the read stops, is filled in from the germline J gene. The genes are TRBV26 and TRBJ1-1; weak D call: TRBD1 (6 bases). Germline assignment: CDR1 KGHPV and CDR2 FQNQEV (reference sequence). CDR3 length: 13 amino acids. Trimming pared 4 bases from V and 1 base from J, leaving 7 bases between. The sequenced part of the CDR3 DNA is TGTGCCAGCAGTCCGGACAGAAACACAGAAGTCTTC. Translating it yields CASSPDRNTEVF. The whole CDR3 protein is CASSPDRNTEVFF.

Worth noting for this clone: The genes and germline here are from mouse. The read ends 1 residue before the CDR3 terminus; that terminus is restored from the germline J gene. J is TRBJ2-1 and V is TRBV3, with 8 bases matching TRBD1. Germline V gives CDR1 SNHLY, CDR2 FYNGKV (reference sequence). V shed 6 bases and J 2 bases; nucleotides not matched to a gene: 0. CDR3 length: 13 residues. The DNA read from the CDR3 is TGTGCCAGCAGGGACAGGGACTATGCTGAGCAGTTC. This translates into CASRDRDYAEQF. The whole CDR3 reads CASRDRDYAEQFF.

This clone was seen a few times. The listed genes are named as in mouse. The observed sequence ends 1 residue before the CDR3 terminus, with the missing tail filled in from the germline J gene. The chain links TRBV26 to TRBJ2-7; 8 bases map to TRBD1. Germline V gene data show CDR1 as KGHPV and CDR2 as FQNQEV (reference sequence). The CDR3 is 14 amino acids. V lost 0 bases and J lost 7; bases outside the gene matches: 5. Here the CDR3 reads CASSLSTGGEEQYF. The sequenced part of the CDR3 DNA is TGTGCCAGCAGTCTGTCCACAGGGGGAGAGGAACAGTAC.

This clone was counted a few times. The genes and germline here are from mouse. Read sequence stops 1 residue before the CDR3 end, and the germline J gene provides the missing end. The V call is TRBV31, the J call TRBJ2-4; 11 bases agree with TRBD2. The CDR3 runs 16 residues. The ends lost 2 bases at V and 2 bases at J; junction bases unmatched: 6. The germline V gene encodes CDR1 GKSSPN and CDR2 SITVG. Partial CDR3 DNA: TGTGCCTGGAGTACGGGACTGGGGGCCGCTCAAAACACCTTGTAC. Translated, it gives CAWSTGLGAAQNTLY. The whole CDR3 reads CAWSTGLGAAQNTLYF.

The sample holds one count of this clone. Each gene name is a mouse one. The CDR3 is cut off 1 residue early in the read; its end comes from the germline J gene. This chain connects TRBV26 to TRBJ1-6; D not certain. TRBJ1-6 has ORF status, its function being uncertain. The V and J ends lost 4 bases and 2 bases respectively, with 9 bases between them. This CDR3 spans 15 amino acids. Germline loops: CDR1 KGHPV, CDR2 FQNQEV (reference sequence). CDR3 DNA, as far as it was read: TGTGCCAGCAGTCCCGGACCGACCTATAATTCGCCCCTCTAC. Its translation is CASSPGPTYNSPLY. The complete CDR3 reads CASSPGPTYNSPLYF.

On this clone itself: Germline and genes here are mouse. The read ends 1 residue before the CDR3 terminus; that terminus is restored from the germline J gene. The rearrangement uses TRBV26 and TRBJ2-7, with 8 bases lining up with TRBD2. CDR3 length: 13 residues. The ends lost 3 bases at V and 7 bases at J; junction bases unmatched: 5. Germline loops: CDR1 KGHPV, CDR2 FQNQEV (reference sequence). Incomplete CDR3 DNA: TGTGCCAGCAGTCTAACTGGGGGAGGGGAACAGTAC. Translation: CASSLTGGGEQY. The CDR3 reads in full as CASSLTGGGEQYF.

As concerns this clone: Mouse gene names and germline throughout. The CDR3 is cut off 1 residue early in the read; its end comes from the germline J gene. V and J are TRBV26 and TRBJ1-3; possibly TRBD1 for D (5 bases). The CDR3 has 14 residues. CDR1 is KGHPV and CDR2 is FQNQEV in the germline V gene (reference sequence). With 2 bases removed from V and 2 bases from J, the gap between germline ends came to 7 bases. The CDR3 sequence: CASSLGTPGNTLYF. The DNA read from the CDR3 is TGTGCCAGCAGTCTGGGGACTCCTGGAAATACGCTCTAT.

Comment on this clone: Gene names are the mouse ones. The sequence runs out 1 residue before the end of the CDR3; the remainder is reconstructed from the germline J gene. This rearrangement joins TRBV13-2 to TRBJ2-7; D is uncertain. Germline CDR1 NNHNN, CDR2 SYGAGS (reference sequence). The CDR3 is made up of 13 amino acids. Trimming removed 0 bases from V and 7 bases from J, with 11 bases in between. The CDR3 DNA, read in part, is TGTGCCAGCGGTGATGGGGTCACCCTGGAACAGTAC. Translation gives CASGDGVTLEQY. The CDR3 in full is CASGDGVTLEQYF.

A word on this clone: The genes are named according to mouse. The read terminates 1 residue ahead of where the CDR3 ends, so the germline J gene completes it. The chain links TRBV26 to TRBJ2-2; 10 bases line up with TRBD1. V lost 4 bases and J lost 3; bases outside the gene matches: 2. CDR1 and CDR2 (germline): KGHPV, FQNQEV (reference sequence). CDR3 length: 15 residues. Here the CDR3 reads CASSRGQGYTGQLYF. The DNA read from the CDR3 is TGTGCCAGCAGTCGGGGACAGGGGTACACCGGGCAGCTCTAC. Filled out from reference TRBV26 and TRBJ2-2, the complete variable domain reads NSKVIQTPRYLVKGQGQKAKMRCIPEKGHPVVFWYQQNKNNEFKFLINFQNQEVLQQIDMTEKRFSAECPSNSPCSLEIQSSEAGDSALYLCASSRGQGYTGQLYFGEGSKLTVL.